What follows are 20 T cell receptor beta chains derived from one specimen sequenced in a study of blood T cell repertoires in acute mononucleosis (TCRdb year 2020). Read against the paper, the sample's time point label means: convalescence about 6 months (5-8 months) after acute presentation (visit 7). Receptor amplification or capture employed the immunoSEQ multiplex PCR assay. TCRdb obtained this table from immuneACCESS and retained in-frame rearrangements with V and J assigned. These tables miss some clones; where compared with another copy, unresolved V genes account for less than half of the shortfall, and the remainder is unexplained. Within this sample are around 1,500 clones, with around 25% of them counted one time only. The ten largest clones add up to 30% to 35% of the sample. Sequenced material: EBV YVL epitope tetramer+ CD8+ T cells sorted from PBMCs, taken during convalescence from infectious mononucleosis. This specimen's cell subset or site label, per the study, means: CD8 T cells binding a tetramer with EBV BRLF1 109-117 peptide (YVL-BR). The receptor set was obtained from a woman aged 18-29 years with infectious mononucleosis caused by EBV.

As for this clone: A far bigger clonotype differs at one base, so this is likely a read error. The V gene is TRBV19, the J gene TRBJ2-1; D possibly uses TRBD1 or TRBD2 (5 bases each). Germline CDR1 and CDR2: LNHDA and SQIVND (reference sequence). This CDR3 region has 14 residues. The CDR3 coding sequence is TGTGCCAGTACTGGGGGAGTGACCTACAATGAGCGGTTCTTC. Its protein is CASTGGVTYNERFF.

The gene calls are TRBV6-5 and TRBJ2-3; no clear D. This CDR3 is 14 amino acids long. V was clipped by 9 bases and J by 9 bases, with 22 bases between them. The germline CDR1 and CDR2 sequences are MNHEY and SVGAGI. CDR3 nucleotide sequence: TGTGCCAGTGCCCTACTTGGGTCAGCGTCGACGCAGTATTTT. Encoded protein: CASALLGSASTQYF.

The chain recombines TRBV5-6 with TRBJ2-4; D is possibly TRBD1 (5 bases). V was shortened by 4 bases and J by 2 bases, with 16 bases between the two germline ends. Germline V lookup: CDR1 SGHDT, CDR2 YYEEEE. This CDR3 is built from 16 residues. Here the CDR3 DNA reads TGTGCCAGCAGCCCTCTTCGATGGGGCTCCAAAAACATTCAGTACTTC. Translating gives CASSPLRWGSKNIQYF.

The chain uses TRBV28 and TRBJ1-5; 7 bases agree with TRBD1. Trimming cost V 8 bases and J 4 bases; bases outside gene matches: 11. Per the germline V gene, CDR1 is MDHEN and CDR2 is SYDVKM. The CDR3 length is 15 residues. CDR3 sequence (DNA): TGTGCCAGCCGAACAGGGGTAATGAGTAATCAGCCCCAGCATTTT. Protein sequence: CASRTGVMSNQPQHF.

As concerns this clone: A far larger clone is only one base removed, so a read error is likely. CDR3 in DNA: TGTGCCAGCAGTCCTTCAATGACAGCTAGCTTCACAGATACGCAGTATTTT. The encoded protein is CASSPSMTASFTDTQYF. The rearrangement links TRBV13 to TRBJ2-3; D may correspond to TRBD1 or TRBD2 (5 bases each). V lost 6 bases to trimming and J lost 2 bases, with 21 bases between them. Germline CDR1 is PRHDT and CDR2 is FYEKMQ (reference sequence). There are 17 residues in the CDR3.

To note about this clone: One junction end does not reproduce the germline sequence, and a read error may be involved. The J gene is TRBJ2-3, the V gene TRBV6-5, with D hard to call. The CDR3 has 15 residues. Germline V CDR1 and CDR2: MNHEY, SVGAGI. CDR3 residues: CASSALLWAASTRYF. Here the CDR3 DNA reads TGTGCCAGCAGTGCCCTACTTTGGGCAGCGTCGACGCGGTATTTT.

Turning to this clone: A junction end diverges from the germline sequence, so it may reflect a read error. Other DNA sequences from this sample encode an identical CDR3 as well. This sequence joins TRBV29-1 and TRBJ2-1, with a weak D call TRBD1 (9 bases). The CDR3 covers 21 residues. Germline V gene data show CDR1 as SQVTM and CDR2 as ANQGSEA. CDR3: CSVGGTGSGTSGAYSYNELFF. The CDR3 DNA reads TGCAGCGTAGGAGGGACAGGGTCCGGGACTAGTGGGGCATACTCCTACAATGAGCTGTTCTTC.

With respect to this clone: This likely reflects a read error, since a far larger clone is one base away. This sample includes further DNA sequences coding for the same CDR3. The rearrangement joins TRBV11-2 to TRBJ1-1; no clear D gene. This CDR3 has 15 residues. The germline V gene encodes CDR1 SGHAT and CDR2 FQNNGV. V lost 1 base to trimming and J lost 4 bases, with 13 bases between them. The CDR3 loop reads CASSLGTLLGTEAFF. CDR3 coding DNA: TGTGCCAGCAGCTTAGGTACTCTCCTCGGCACTGAAGCTTTCTTT.

To note about this clone: With only one base between it and a far larger clone, this is likely a read error. The chain recombines TRBV29-1 with TRBJ1-3; 14 bases fit TRBD2. The J call is doubtful: the DNA matches TRBJ2-2 better. The CDR3 covers 20 residues. CDR1 SQVTM and CDR2 ANQGSEA come from the germline V gene. CDR3 sequence (DNA): TGCAGCGTTGCCAGGCCCGCCGGACTAGCGGGAGGTTCGAACACCGGGGAGCTGTTTTTT. It codes for CSVARPAGLAGGSNTGELFF.

This clone turned up a few times. Distinct nucleotide sequences in the sample also encode this CDR3. The genes are TRBV19 and TRBJ2-1, with D perhaps TRBD1 or TRBD2 (5 bases each). The CDR3 has 13 amino acids. CDR1 LNHDA and CDR2 SQIVND come from the germline V gene (reference sequence). V was cut by 7 bases and J by 8 bases, with 15 bases left in between. CDR3 nucleotides: TGTGCCAGTACTGGGGGAGTGACCTATGAGCAGTTCTTC. It is translated as CASTGGVTYEQFF.

In its sample, this clone was seen a few times. One base separates it from a far larger clone, so it is likely a read error. The gene calls are TRBV27 and TRBJ2-2, with D possibly TRBD2 on 5 matching bases. CDR1 and CDR2 from the germline V gene are MNHEY and SMNVEV (reference sequence). CDR3 length: 12 residues. The CDR3 DNA is TGTGCCAGCAGACAAACGTCCGGGGAGCTGGTTTTT. The encoded protein is CASRQTSGELVF.

Concerning this clone: This is likely an artifact of a read error, given a far larger clone one base away. The CDR3 DNA sequence: TGTGCCAGCAGGGGGGTGAGGATAGAGCAGTTCTTC. Its translation is CASRGVRIEQFF. The chain couples TRBV6-5 to TRBJ2-1; D tentatively reads TRBD1 or TRBD2 (5 bases each). Looked up from germline, CDR1 is MNHEY and CDR2 is SVGAGI. Deletions cut 6 bases from V and 10 bases from J, with 13 bases between. This CDR3 is built from 12 residues.

J is TRBJ2-3 and V is TRBV7-3; the D is unclear. The CDR3 loop spans 15 amino acids. V lost 5 bases and J 4 bases, leaving 16 bases between the germline ends. Per germline, CDR1 SGHTA and CDR2 FQGTGA. This CDR3 reads CASSPTLGGADTQYF. The DNA for the CDR3 is TGTGCCAGCAGCCCCACGCTAGGCGGCGCAGATACGCAGTATTTT. Filled out from reference TRBV7-3 and TRBJ2-3, the complete variable domain reads GAGVSQTPSNKVTEKGKYVELRCDPISGHTALYWYRQSLGQGPEFLIYFQGTGAADDSGLPNDRFFAVRPEGSVSTLKIQRTERGDSAVYLCASSPTLGGADTQYFGPGTRLTVL.

Notes on this clone: A far bigger clonotype differs at one base, so this is likely a read error. Other DNA sequences from this sample encode an identical CDR3 as well. This chain connects TRBV29-1 to TRBJ2-1; 13 nucleotides agree with TRBD2. Germline CDR1 SQVTM, CDR2 ANQGSEA. V was clipped by 6 bases and J by 0 bases; unmatched bases: 20. This CDR3 is 21 amino acids long. The CDR3 here is CSVGGPGSGTSGAYSYNEQFF. In DNA form, the CDR3 reads TGCAGCGTAGGAGGGCCAGGGTCCGGGACTAGCGGGGCATACTCCTACAATGAGCAGTTCTTC.

This clone occurred a few times. Germline and junction disagree at one end, which may indicate a read error. The rearrangement joins TRBV29-1 to TRBJ2-1, with 13 nucleotides matching TRBD2. This CDR3 spans 21 amino acids. Germline lookup yields CDR1 SQVTM and CDR2 ANQGSEA. CDR3 DNA sequence: TGCAGCGTAGGAGGGACAGGGTCCGGGACTAGCGGGGCATTCTCCTACAATGATCAGTTCTTC. Protein sequence: CSVGGTGSGTSGAFSYNDQFF.

The chain has TRBV5-6 and TRBJ1-2; unclear D gene. The CDR3 is 12 amino acids. The V end was cut by 5 bases, the J end by 7 bases, with 12 bases between. Germline lookup yields CDR1 SGHDT and CDR2 YYEEEE. The CDR3 DNA is TGTGCCAGCAGTTACGTCGGAGTTGGCTACACCTTC. It codes for CASSYVGVGYTF. The full variable domain, its missing parts supplied by reference TRBV5-6 and TRBJ1-2, is DAGVTQSPTHLIKTRGQQVTLRCSPKSGHDTVSWYQQALGQGPQFIFQYYEEEERQRGNFPDRFSGHQFPNYSSELNVNALLLGDSALYLCASSYVGVGYTFGSGTRLTVV.

The genes are TRBV7-6 and TRBJ1-5, with 10 bases identical to TRBD1. The CDR3 totals 16 residues. V lost 6 bases and J lost 4; bases outside the gene matches: 9. Germline V gene lookup returns CDR1 SGHVS and CDR2 FNYEAQ. CDR3 bases: TGTGCCAGCAGGGGGACAGGGGTAATGAGTAATCAGCCCCAGCATTTT. This translates into CASRGTGVMSNQPQHF.

This clone appeared many times. This likely traces to a read error, being one base from a far larger clone. The sample holds other DNA sequences that translate to the same CDR3. The J gene is TRBJ2-3, the V gene TRBV10-2, with D uncertain. V was pared by 4 bases and J by 9 bases, with 20 bases between. The CDR3 contains 15 residues. CDR1 and CDR2 (germline): WSHSY, SAAADI. CDR3 loop: CASSALLGSASTQYF. CDR3 nucleotide sequence: TGCGCCAGCAGTGCCCTACTTGGGTCAGCGTCGACGCAGTATTTT.

This clone was picked up a small number of times. The chain employs TRBV7-6 and TRBJ2-5; a weak D match, TRBD1 (5 bases). The germline V and J ends were trimmed by 6 bases and 5 bases, with 19 bases remaining between them. CDR1 is SGHVS and CDR2 is FNYEAQ in the germline V gene. The CDR3 consists of 15 residues. CDR3 bases: TGTGCCAGCAGACCTACTCTGGGGCAAGCGGAGACCCAGTACTTC. Its protein is CASRPTLGQAETQYF.

V is TRBV28 and J is TRBJ2-4; D may be TRBD2 (5 bases). V gave up 5 bases and J gave up 9 bases, with 20 bases separating them. The CDR3 loop spans 15 amino acids. CDR1 is MDHEN and CDR2 is SYDVKM in the germline V gene. CDR3 sequence: CASSVMLGSGAIQYF. The CDR3 nucleotides read TGTGCCAGCAGTGTAATGCTGGGCAGCGGAGCCATTCAGTACTTC.